This is a list of T cell receptor beta chains from one sample in a study of T cell responses to AZD1222 COVID-19 vaccine. The protocol was immunoSEQ multiplex PCR, while the TCRdb copy is restricted to in-frame clones and leaves out a portion. The table shows tens of thousands of clones, with under 95% occurring only once. The material sequenced was peripheral blood, taken on day 0 of MenACWY control vaccination. The receptors stem from an adult in good health. Both conserved end residues are trimmed from each CDR3.

v_call: TRBV7-3
j_call: TRBJ2-2
cdr3_aa: ASSLNSGPNTGELF

v_call: TRBV5-1
j_call: TRBJ2-3
cdr3_aa: ASRTSGSTDTQY

v_call: TRBV5-1
j_call: TRBJ2-7
cdr3_aa: ASSSSTGRNEQY

v_call: TRBV5-1
j_call: TRBJ2-7
cdr3_aa: ASSLQSSYEQY

v_call: TRBV7-9
j_call: TRBJ1-4
cdr3_aa: ASSTDGNEKLF

v_call: TRBV4-2
j_call: TRBJ2-6
cdr3_aa: ASSQVWGGSSGANVLT

v_call: TRBV9
j_call: TRBJ2-6
cdr3_aa: ASSNTGRANSGANVLT

v_call: TRBV6-1
j_call: TRBJ2-5
cdr3_aa: ASSDQPGSLGETQY

v_call: TRBV18
j_call: TRBJ2-3
cdr3_aa: ASSPFLRGDTDTQY

v_call: TRBV24-1
j_call: TRBJ1-4
cdr3_aa: ATSDSGGFELF

v_call: TRBV24-1
j_call: TRBJ1-2
cdr3_aa: ATSEPTSNYGYT

v_call: TRBV3-1/TRBV3-2
j_call: TRBJ1-4
cdr3_aa: ASSQDKGAQTNEKLF

v_call: TRBV10-3
j_call: TRBJ2-5
cdr3_aa: AISGPPGGETQY

v_call: TRBV5-1
j_call: TRBJ1-1
cdr3_aa: ASSLAGGSTEAF

v_call: TRBV4-2
j_call: TRBJ2-1
cdr3_aa: ASSQESSGPYNEQF

v_call: TRBV28
j_call: TRBJ2-6
cdr3_aa: ASSLLALRLRAGANVLT

v_call: TRBV10-3
j_call: TRBJ2-6
cdr3_aa: ATPDRAGANVLT

v_call: TRBV5-1
j_call: TRBJ1-2
cdr3_aa: ASSLGQQVYGYT

v_call: TRBV3-1/TRBV3-2
j_call: TRBJ1-1
cdr3_aa: ASSQWGDTEAF

v_call: TRBV19
j_call: TRBJ1-3
cdr3_aa: AITTGRNSGNTIY

v_call: TRBV28
j_call: TRBJ1-4
cdr3_aa: ASSQPGATNEKLF

v_call: TRBV28
j_call: TRBJ2-1
cdr3_aa: ASNSGHGQF

v_call: TRBV19
j_call: TRBJ2-5
cdr3_aa: ASGGSGGWQETQY

v_call: TRBV29-1
j_call: TRBJ2-7
cdr3_aa: SVETVSYEQY

v_call: TRBV3-1/TRBV3-2
j_call: TRBJ1-1
cdr3_aa: ASSPNAGGGEAF

v_call: TRBV18
j_call: TRBJ2-1
cdr3_aa: ASSPSGIYNEQF

v_call: TRBV13
j_call: TRBJ2-3
cdr3_aa: ASSLTREPTDTQY

v_call: TRBV6-2/TRBV6-3
j_call: TRBJ2-7
cdr3_aa: ASSRPGTSSYEQY

v_call: TRBV11-3
j_call: TRBJ2-1
cdr3_aa: ASSLDGPRLAGGPRNEQF

v_call: TRBV5-1
j_call: TRBJ2-3
cdr3_aa: ASSRTGADTQY

v_call: TRBV28
j_call: TRBJ1-3
cdr3_aa: ASRGGARARNTIY

v_call: TRBV2
j_call: TRBJ1-2
cdr3_aa: ASRPGEDYGYT

v_call: TRBV6-2/TRBV6-3
j_call: TRBJ2-3
cdr3_aa: ASSWDNSGTDTQY

v_call: TRBV6-5
j_call: TRBJ2-2
cdr3_aa: ASSSAGEGTGELF

v_call: TRBV7-2
j_call: TRBJ2-5
cdr3_aa: ASGRPNQETQY

v_call: TRBV5-1
j_call: TRBJ2-1
cdr3_aa: ASSLVGGPVNEQF

v_call: TRBV11-2
j_call: TRBJ2-7
cdr3_aa: ASSLVPLGYEQY

v_call: TRBV28
j_call: TRBJ1-3
cdr3_aa: ASSLSGSGNTIY

v_call: TRBV10-3
j_call: TRBJ2-2
cdr3_aa: AISDQTGTNTGELF

v_call: TRBV5-1
j_call: TRBJ1-2
cdr3_aa: ASSHGAGENYGYT

v_call: TRBV5-8
j_call: TRBJ1-3
cdr3_aa: ASSSGMPGNTIY

v_call: TRBV10-3
j_call: TRBJ2-5
cdr3_aa: AISDTSGGAEETQY

v_call: TRBV9
j_call: TRBJ1-2
cdr3_aa: ASSPYPKGGKGGYT

v_call: TRBV3-1/TRBV3-2
j_call: TRBJ1-3
cdr3_aa: ASSQAGTGVSGNTIY